One sample yielded the 21 T cell receptor beta chains listed below, sequenced in a study of T cell responses to AZD1222 COVID-19 vaccine. Profiling relied on immunoSEQ multiplex PCR, and the TCRdb table lists in-frame clones only, not all of them. The sample records about 70,000 clones, roughly 84% being singletons. This material consisted of peripheral blood, taken on day 0 of AZD1222 vaccination. The receptors were gathered from an adult in good health.

The genes are TRBV6-5 and TRBJ2-1, with D perhaps matching TRBD1 or TRBD2 (7 bases each). Germline values: CDR1 MNHEY, CDR2 SVGAGI. The ends were cut back, 3 bases at V and 8 bases at J, with 17 bases in the middle. The CDR3 is 15 amino acids. The CDR3 spells CASSYQGGSYYEQFF. DNA for the CDR3: TGTGCCAGCAGTTATCAGGGGGGGTCTTATTATGAGCAGTTCTTC.

This clone appeared a few times. CDR3 loop: CASSLQGWEKLFF. The DNA of the CDR3 is TGTGCCAGCAGCTTACAAGGGTGGGAAAAACTGTTTTTT. This chain links TRBV7-2 with TRBJ1-4; D ambiguous. There are 13 residues in the CDR3. V lost 2 bases to trimming and J lost 8 bases, with 9 bases between them. The germline CDR1 and CDR2 sequences are SGHTA and FQGNSA.

The chain combines TRBV7-6 with TRBJ2-1, with a possible D match to TRBD1 (5 bases). V was pared by 4 bases and J by 0 bases, with 10 bases between. Germline CDR1 is SGHVS and CDR2 is FNYEAQ. The CDR3 is 15 amino acids. Here the CDR3 DNA reads TGTGCCAGCAGCTCCGGACAAGTCTCCTACAATGAGCAGTTCTTC. Translation gives CASSSGQVSYNEQFF.

This chain uses TRBV7-9 with TRBJ1-2, with a possible D match to TRBD1 (5 bases). This CDR3 is built from 15 residues. Per germline, CDR1 SEHNR and CDR2 FQNEAQ (reference sequence). V was shortened by 5 bases and J by 2 bases, with 15 bases between the two germline ends. The CDR3 sequence: CASSPGDPENYGYTF. Here the CDR3 DNA reads TGTGCCAGCAGCCCCGGGGACCCCGAGAACTATGGCTACACCTTC.

This clone was seen only a few times. The chain carries TRBV11-2 and TRBJ2-7; no clear D. V was clipped by 4 bases and J by 2 bases, with 12 bases between them. The germline V gene encodes CDR1 SGHAT and CDR2 FQNNGV. The CDR3 covers 14 residues. CDR3 in DNA: TGTGCCAGCAGCTCCATACTTGGGGCCTACGAGCAGTACTTC. Translated: CASSSILGAYEQYF.

The chain recombines TRBV3-1 (or the pseudogene TRBV3-2) with TRBJ2-1, with no clear D. With 1 base removed from V and 6 bases from J, the gap between germline ends came to 10 bases. Germline lookup yields CDR1 LGHDT and CDR2 YNNKEL (reference sequence). The CDR3 has 14 amino acids. The CDR3 sequence: CASSQASPGNEQFF. CDR3 bases: TGTGCCAGCAGCCAAGCGAGCCCTGGCAATGAGCAGTTCTTC.

This chain joins TRBV28 and TRBJ1-2; D gene unclear. The CDR3 is made up of 13 amino acids. V lost 6 bases and J lost 4, with 12 bases in between. Germline loops: CDR1 MDHEN, CDR2 SYDVKM. This chain's CDR3 is CASSPGTLYGYTF. CDR3 DNA: TGTGCCAGCAGCCCCGGCACCCTCTATGGCTACACCTTC.

The rearrangement uses TRBV28 and TRBJ1-2; 9 bases line up with TRBD1. The CDR3 spans 14 residues. Germline loops: CDR1 MDHEN, CDR2 SYDVKM. The V gene end was trimmed by 6 bases and the J gene end by 8 bases; junction bases not matched to a gene: 10. In DNA form, the CDR3 reads TGTGCCAGCAGGCACAGGGGGCTTGGGTACGGCTACACCTTC. As protein: CASRHRGLGYGYTF.

The chain employs TRBV12-3 or TRBV12-4 and TRBJ2-1, with a possible D match to TRBD2 (5 bases). The V end lost 4 bases, the J end lost 4 bases, and 8 bases lay between the germline ends. This CDR3 has 13 amino acids. The CDR3 protein is CASSYSGYNEQFF. The CDR3 nucleotides read TGTGCCAGCAGTTATTCGGGATACAATGAGCAGTTCTTC.

The chain has TRBV10-2 and TRBJ2-5; D could derive from TRBD1 or TRBD2 (5 bases each). Germline CDR1 WSHSY, CDR2 SAAADI. Trimming left V 8 bases short and J 5 bases short, with 21 bases between. This CDR3 region has 15 residues. The CDR3 sequence: CASFAGTTGRETQYF. The CDR3 DNA follows: TGCGCCAGCTTCGCCGGGACCACGGGACGGGAGACCCAGTACTTC.

This clone came up once. The V call is TRBV28, the J call TRBJ2-7; 10 positions match TRBD2. After removal of 6 bases from V and 3 bases from J, the junction contained 5 bases not matched to a gene. The CDR3 totals 14 residues. Germline V gives CDR1 MDHEN, CDR2 SYDVKM. CDR3 sequence (DNA): TGTGCCAGCAGAACTAGCGGGGCGATCTACGAGCAGTACTTC. As protein: CASRTSGAIYEQYF.

The chain employs TRBV11-2 and TRBJ2-1, with 10 bases matching TRBD2. Per germline, CDR1 SGHAT and CDR2 FQNNGV. The CDR3 has 18 amino acids. The V segment lost 3 bases and the J segment 4 bases; nucleotides outside the gene matches: 12. CDR3 bases: TGTGCCAGCAGCTTTCGGCTAGCGGGGGCATCCCTTTACAATGAGCAGTTCTTC. Translating it yields CASSFRLAGASLYNEQFF.

The chain uses TRBV6-4 and TRBJ1-1; TRBD1 aligns across 12 bases. CDR3 length: 14 residues. After removal of 3 bases from V and 10 bases from J, the junction contained 6 bases not matched to a gene. Germline V lookup: CDR1 MRHNA, CDR2 SNTAGT. Here the CDR3 reads CASSDGGQGAGAFF. As DNA, the CDR3 is TGTGCCAGCAGTGATGGGGGACAGGGGGCCGGAGCTTTCTTT.

This clone was seen a few times. The V and J genes are TRBV10-3 and TRBJ2-3; D call uncertain. Germline assignment: CDR1 ENHRY and CDR2 SYGVKD. Trimming shortened V by 8 bases and J by 1 base, and 7 bases separated the two germline ends. This CDR3 spans 12 amino acids. The CDR3, as DNA: TGTGCCATCGCGGCCCGCACAGATACGCAGTATTTT. Amino acids: CAIAARTDTQYF.

This rearrangement joins TRBV12-3 or TRBV12-4 to TRBJ1-1, with D possibly being TRBD1 (5 bases). V gave up 5 bases and J gave up 3 bases, with 10 bases separating them. The CDR3 has 13 amino acids. The CDR3 DNA is TGTGCCAGCAGTCAGACAGTCTACACTGAAGCTTTCTTT. This sequence encodes CASSQTVYTEAFF.

This clone appeared a single time. The gene calls are TRBV19 and TRBJ2-7; D is unclear. In germline, CDR1 is LNHDA, CDR2 SQIVND (reference sequence). V was cut by 3 bases and J by 0 bases, with 12 bases left in between. CDR3 length equals 15 residues. CDR3 coding DNA: TGTGCCAGTAGTATGGGAACAGACTTCTCCTACGAGCAGTACTTC. Encoded protein: CASSMGTDFSYEQYF.

The J gene is TRBJ2-7, the V gene TRBV4-1; D assignment may be TRBD1 or TRBD2 (5 bases each). Germline V gene sequence: CDR1 MGHRA, CDR2 YSYEKL. V lost 0 bases to trimming and J lost 3 bases, with 15 bases between them. The CDR3 extends over 16 amino acids. CDR3 amino acids: CASSQDWAGTYYEQYF. DNA of the CDR3: TGCGCCAGCAGCCAAGATTGGGCCGGGACGTACTACGAGCAGTACTTC.

V is TRBV4-2 and J is TRBJ2-2; no clear D. The CDR3 covers 12 residues. Germline-derived CDR1 and CDR2 are LGHNA and YNFKEQ. V dropped 0 bases and J dropped 6 bases, with 2 bases sitting between them. CDR3 loop: CASSQDSGELFF. CDR3 nucleotide sequence: TGTGCCAGCAGCCAAGACTCCGGGGAGCTGTTTTTT.

The CDR3 protein is CASSLGQSNYGYTF. The CDR3 DNA reads TGCGCCAGCAGCTTGGGACAGTCGAACTATGGCTACACCTTC. This chain connects TRBV5-1 to TRBJ1-2; weak D call: TRBD1 (5 bases). The V and J ends lost 0 bases and 2 bases respectively, with 8 bases between them. Germline loops: CDR1 SGHRS, CDR2 YFSETQ. This CDR3 comprises 14 residues. The entire variable domain, with the rest obtained from reference TRBV5-1 and TRBJ1-2, is as follows: KAGVTQTPRYLIKTRGQQVTLSCSPISGHRSVSWYQQTPGQGLQFLFEYFSETQRNKGNFPGRFSGRQFSNSRSEMNVSTLELGDSALYLCASSLGQSNYGYTFGSGTRLTVV.

Details on this clone: Within the sample, other DNA sequences also encode this same CDR3. The chain links TRBV4-3 to TRBJ2-7; D is perhaps TRBD2 (6 bases). This CDR3 is built from 15 residues. CDR1 is LGHNA, CDR2 YSLEER, per germline. Trimming took 0 bases from V and 3 from J, leaving 12 bases between them. The CDR3 spells CASSQDRGGGYEQYF. The CDR3 DNA is TGCGCCAGCAGCCAAGATCGTGGGGGAGGCTACGAGCAGTACTTC.

V and J are TRBV14 and TRBJ2-7; 11 bases line up with TRBD1. The CDR3 consists of 15 residues. Germline lookup yields CDR1 SGHDN and CDR2 FVKESK. The ends lost 2 bases at V and 3 bases at J; junction bases unmatched: 3. CDR3 nucleotides: TGTGCCAGCAGCCAAATAGGGACAGGGGGCTACGAGCAGTACTTC. Amino acids: CASSQIGTGGYEQYF.